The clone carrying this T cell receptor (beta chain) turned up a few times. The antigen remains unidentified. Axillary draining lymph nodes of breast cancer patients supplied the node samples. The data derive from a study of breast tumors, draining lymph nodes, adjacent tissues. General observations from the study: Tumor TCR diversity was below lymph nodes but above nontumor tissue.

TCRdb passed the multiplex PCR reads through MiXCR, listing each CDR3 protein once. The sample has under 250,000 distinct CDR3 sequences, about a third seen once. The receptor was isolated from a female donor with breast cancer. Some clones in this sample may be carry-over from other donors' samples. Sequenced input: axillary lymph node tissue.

The CDR3 DNA reads TGTGCCAGCAGCCTGAGGTCACAGGGTGACACTGAAGCTTTCTTT. Translating gives CASSLRSQGDTEAFF. The chain has TRBV2 and TRBJ1-1; TRBD1 might be the D (6 bases). The CDR3 length is 15 residues. Trimming cost V 6 bases and J 3 bases, with 17 bases left between them. In germline, CDR1 is SNHLY, CDR2 FYNNEI.